This is a list of T cell receptor beta chains from one sample in a study of blood T cells in healthy people across ages. TCRdb re-analysed the 5' RACE reads in MiXCR, keeping a single row per CDR3 protein. The repertoire has about 650,000 distinct CDR3 sequences, approximately 29% of them found once; the top ten carry approximately 15%. Material for sequencing was blood. All receptors come from a woman over 75 in good health. Both conserved end residues are part of each CDR3. D genes are given only for firm matches. Expanded clones are given a class, and other clones once, few, many or no size at all.

CDR3 DNA | CDR3 protein | J gene | clone size | D gene | V gene
TGTGCCAGCAGTTACTCCGGGACAGGGGGGTTTAACTATGGCTACACCTTC | CASSYSGTGGFNYGYTF | TRBJ1-2 | many | TRBD1 | TRBV6-5
TGTGCCAGCAGCTTACAGGGTGGTGCCTACAATGAGCAGTTCTTC | CASSLQGGAYNEQFF | TRBJ2-1 | many | NA | TRBV7-3
TGTGCCAGCAGTGAGTCGGGGACAGGGGATGGCTACACCTTC | CASSESGTGDGYTF | TRBJ1-2 | few | TRBD1 | TRBV6-1
TGCGCCAGCAGCCGGACCCCCGGGGGAGACTATGGCTACACCTTC | CASSRTPGGDYGYTF | TRBJ1-2 | many | NA | TRBV4-3
TGTGCCAGCAGCTTGGGGGCAGAAGAGACCCAGTACTTC | CASSLGAEETQYF | TRBJ2-5 | many | NA | TRBV5-6
TGTGCCAGCAGTGACCCAAATCAGCCCCAGCATTTT | CASSDPNQPQHF | TRBJ1-5 | few | NA | TRBV6-1
TGCGCCAGCAGCTCCGGGACTAGCGGGGGTATCCTCAGAAATGAGCAGTTCTTC | CASSSGTSGGILRNEQFF | TRBJ2-1 | many | TRBD2 | TRBV5-1
TGCAGTGTGCAAGAATATAATGAAAAACTGTTTTTT | CSVQEYNEKLFF | TRBJ1-4 | NA | NA | TRBV20-1
TGTGCCATCAGTGGAGCCTACGAGCAGTACTTC | CAISGAYEQYF | TRBJ2-7 | few | NA | TRBV10-3
TGTGCCAGCAGCCCAACCGGGACAGGGGGTGTGACCCAGTACTTC | CASSPTGTGGVTQYF | TRBJ2-5 | NA | TRBD1 | TRBV7-9
TGTGCCAGCAGCTTAACAGGAACTTCCGAGCAGTACTTC | CASSLTGTSEQYF | TRBJ2-7 | NA | NA | TRBV7-3
TGTGCCAGCAGTCGACGGCTCGGGCAGCCCCAGCATTTT | CASSRRLGQPQHF | TRBJ1-5 | NA | NA | TRBV12-3/TRBV12-4
TGCAGTGCTAGAGTCGTTGGTCTATCAAACACTGAAGCTTTCTTT | CSARVVGLSNTEAFF | TRBJ1-1 | NA | NA | TRBV20-1
TGTGCCAGCAGCTCGCCAGACAGGGCGGACTACGAGCAGTACTTC | CASSSPDRADYEQYF | TRBJ2-7 | NA | TRBD1 | TRBV7-2
TGCGCCAGCAGGACTCCTAGCACAGATACGCAGTATTTT | CASRTPSTDTQYF | TRBJ2-3 | NA | NA | TRBV5-1
TGTGCCAGCAGCCAAGCGGGGTCCTACGAGCAGTACTTC | CASSQAGSYEQYF | TRBJ2-7 | few | TRBD2 | TRBV4-1
TGCAGTGCTAGAGAGGGGGCAGGGACCTACGAGCAGTACTTC | CSAREGAGTYEQYF | TRBJ2-7 | many | NA | TRBV20-1
TGCAGCGTTGAGGGTAGGGTCCAAGAGACCCAGTACTTC | CSVEGRVQETQYF | TRBJ2-5 | NA | NA | TRBV29-1
TGTGCCAGCAGCGTAGGAGCCAGCCTGGGCAATGAGCAGTTCTTC | CASSVGASLGNEQFF | TRBJ2-1 | NA | NA | TRBV9
TGTGCCAGCAGTGTTACAGGGCAGGCCAATGAAAAACTGTTTTTT | CASSVTGQANEKLFF | TRBJ1-4 | NA | NA | TRBV25-1
TGTGCCAGCAGTTCCTCAACAGGGTATTCGTTATACGAGCAGTACTTC | CASSSSTGYSLYEQYF | TRBJ2-7 | many | NA | TRBV27
TGCAGTGCGCAATCTAGGGTAGAGGGGGAGACCCAGTACTTC | CSAQSRVEGETQYF | TRBJ2-5 | many | NA | TRBV20-1
TGTGCCAGCAGCCTCGGACAGGGACGGCGTTATTACAATGAGCAGTACTTC | CASSLGQGRRYYNEQYF | TRBJ2-7 | few | TRBD1 | TRBV11-3
TGTGCCAGCAGTTTACTTGAGGGTTTCCAGTACGAGCAGTACTTC | CASSLLEGFQYEQYF | TRBJ2-7 | NA | NA | TRBV12-3/TRBV12-4
TGCAGTGCTAGAGCCGGACGGAAGAACTATGGCTACACCTTC | CSARAGRKNYGYTF | TRBJ1-2 | many | NA | TRBV20-1
TGTGCCAGCAGCTACGGGCCCCAGGGGAGCTACGAGCAGTACTTC | CASSYGPQGSYEQYF | TRBJ2-7 | many | NA | TRBV9
TGTGCCAGCAGCCCGCAGGGGGGGCGGAGGAACACTGAAGCTTTCTTT | CASSPQGGRRNTEAFF | TRBJ1-1 | NA | TRBD1 | TRBV7-2
TGTGCCAGCAGCTGCACAGGGGGCCGGACAGATACGCAGTATTTT | CASSCTGGRTDTQYF | TRBJ2-3 | NA | TRBD1 | TRBV7-2
TGCAGTGCTAGGGGGTCCGGGACGGAGACCTATGGCTACACCTTC | CSARGSGTETYGYTF | TRBJ1-2 | NA | NA | TRBV20-1
TGCGCCAGCAGCTTGGCTGGGGGAAGGAACACTGAAGCTTTCTTT | CASSLAGGRNTEAFF | TRBJ1-1 | many | NA | TRBV5-1
TGTGCCAGCAGTGAAGGAAGCTCCTATAATTCACCCCTCCACTTT | CASSEGSSYNSPLHF | TRBJ1-6 | few | NA | TRBV6-1
TGCAGTGCTAGAGATTCAGGACAAGAATCCGGGGAGCTGTTTTTT | CSARDSGQESGELFF | TRBJ2-2 | few | NA | TRBV20-1
TGTGCCAGCAGTGATCAGGGCACCTACGAGCAGTACTTC | CASSDQGTYEQYF | TRBJ2-7 | many | NA | TRBV25-1
TGTGCCAGCAGCATGGAAGCGGGGGAGAGCACAGATACGCAGTATTTT | CASSMEAGESTDTQYF | TRBJ2-3 | many | NA | TRBV21-1
TGCGCCAGCAGCTTGGATGGTAGTAACGGGGAGCTGTTTTTT | CASSLDGSNGELFF | TRBJ2-2 | NA | NA | TRBV5-1
TGTGCCTGCAGCTTGTATGTGGGGAATCGGCCCCAGCATTTT | CACSLYVGNRPQHF | TRBJ1-5 | once | NA | TRBV5-6
TGTGCCAGCAGTTACAACCAAAAAGGGGATTTGAATGGCTACACCTTC | CASSYNQKGDLNGYTF | TRBJ1-2 | NA | NA | TRBV6-5
TGCAGCGTCACGATGTCCGGCGGCTACACCTTC | CSVTMSGGYTF | TRBJ1-2 | NA | NA | TRBV29-1
TGCGCCAGCAGCCAAACCGGGACAGGGTCCTATGGCTACACCTTC | CASSQTGTGSYGYTF | TRBJ1-2 | NA | TRBD1 | TRBV4-1
TGTGCCAGCAGTTTAATACGTCCTGGGAATGAGCAGTTCTTC | CASSLIRPGNEQFF | TRBJ2-1 | many | NA | TRBV12-3/TRBV12-4
TGTGCCAGCAGCGTAAGTGCGGATCGTAGGGCCCAGTACTTC | CASSVSADRRAQYF | TRBJ2-7 | NA | NA | TRBV9
TGTGCCAGCAGTTACGGCGGACGGACCTATGGCTACACCTTC | CASSYGGRTYGYTF | TRBJ1-2 | once | NA | TRBV6-5
NA | CASSWGYGANVLHF | TRBJ2-6 | NA | NA | TRBV5-1
TGTGCCTGGAGTCTAAGGGCAGGCTATGGCTACACCTTC | CAWSLRAGYGYTF | TRBJ1-2 | few | NA | TRBV30
TGCAGCGTTGTTGGGTTCGTGCCTCCTGGCTACACCTTC | CSVVGFVPPGYTF | TRBJ1-2 | many | NA | TRBV29-1
TGTGCCAGCAGCTCCCCTCTGCAGGGCGGCTATGGCTACACCTTC | CASSSPLQGGYGYTF | TRBJ1-2 | NA | NA | TRBV7-9
TGCAGTGCTGATGGGACTAGCGGGGGGAAGTACAATGAGCAGTTCTTC | CSADGTSGGKYNEQFF | TRBJ2-1 | many | TRBD2 | TRBV20-1
TGTGCCTGGTTGCCGGTCCGCAGTGTCTATGGCTACACCTTC | CAWLPVRSVYGYTF | TRBJ1-2 | NA | NA | TRBV30
TGTGCCAGCAGCGCCCTCCTAGCGGGGGGGCACGAGCAGTACTTC | CASSALLAGGHEQYF | TRBJ2-7 | many | TRBD2 | TRBV7-2
TGTGCCAGCAGGGTTTTCAATGAGCAGTTCTTC | CASRVFNEQFF | TRBJ2-1 | many | NA | TRBV7-2
TGTGCCAGCAGTTTTCATGTGGCTGAGACCCAGTACTTC | CASSFHVAETQYF | TRBJ2-5 | many | NA | TRBV6-5
TGCGCCAGCAGGGTAGACGGGGGGCGGTCTGAAGCTTTCTTT | CASRVDGGRSEAFF | TRBJ1-1 | NA | NA | TRBV5-1
TGCGCCAGCAGCCCCGGGCTCTTAAGCACAGATACGCAGTATTTT | CASSPGLLSTDTQYF | TRBJ2-3 | many | NA | TRBV5-1
TGTGCCAGCAGCCTCGGGACAGGGGTTAATGAAAGACTGTTTTTT | CASSLGTGVNERLFF | TRBJ1-4 | NA | TRBD1 | TRBV7-2
TGCGCCAGCAGCCAAGCGTATGGGCCAGATACGCAGTATTTT | CASSQAYGPDTQYF | TRBJ2-3 | NA | NA | TRBV4-1
TGCAGTGCTACCCTCCAGACAAGCTCTCAAGAGACCCAGTACTTC | CSATLQTSSQETQYF | TRBJ2-5 | once | NA | TRBV20-1
TGTGCCAGCAGCATCCTTCCGAGCGTCTTATACGAGCAGTACTTC | CASSILPSVLYEQYF | TRBJ2-7 | NA | NA | TRBV7-3
TGCAGTGCTATCGGGTTCTCCCTTGAGCAGTTCTTC | CSAIGFSLEQFF | TRBJ2-1 | many | NA | TRBV20-1
TGCAGTGCTAGGGGCAGCGGGGGATATGGCTACACCTTC | CSARGSGGYGYTF | TRBJ1-2 | NA | NA | TRBV20-1
TGTGCCAGCAGCTTCAACACGGGACAGGGGAATGAAAAACTGTTTTTT | CASSFNTGQGNEKLFF | TRBJ1-4 | many | TRBD1 | TRBV13